A single sample is the source of the 25 T cell receptor beta chains below, sequenced in a study of Graves' ophthalmopathy and Graves' hyperthyroidism. Beta-chain TCR CDR3 regions were amplified from RNA transcripts. First-round RT-PCR employed HTBI primers, with a second-round multiplex PCR after it. TCRdb ran MiXCR on the multiplex PCR reads and lists one entry per CDR3 protein. The sample carries 400,000 to 500,000 distinct CDR3 sequences, 21% recorded once. The sample was peripheral blood. The receptor set was obtained from a woman aged 18-29 years with stable Graves' hyperthyroidism.

This clonotype was counted a few times. The rearrangement links TRBV4-1 to TRBJ1-1; no definite D call. This CDR3 is 15 amino acids long. Trimming pared 0 bases from V and 6 bases from J, leaving 14 bases between. The V gene's germline CDR1 is MGHRA and CDR2 YSYEKL. In DNA form, the CDR3 reads TGCGCCAGCAGCCAAGATTGGGCCTTCGGCCCTGAAGCTTTCTTT. This codes for CASSQDWAFGPEAFF.

This clonotype was observed at least ten times. The chain joins TRBV28 to TRBJ2-7; D is unresolved. Trimming removed 6 bases from V and 3 bases from J, with 6 bases in between. Germline V gene data show CDR1 as MDHEN and CDR2 as SYDVKM. The CDR3 has 11 amino acids. The CDR3 protein is CASSWSYEQYF. The CDR3 DNA reads as TGTGCCAGCAGCTGGAGCTACGAGCAGTACTTC.

This clonotype showed up many times. The chain couples TRBV6-7 to TRBJ2-7; D is ambiguous. TRBV6-7 carries the ORF label, with uncertain function. This CDR3 comprises 13 residues. Deletions cut 9 bases from V and 6 bases from J, with 18 bases between. CDR3 loop: CARSKKGTPEQYF. The DNA of the CDR3 is TGTGCCAGATCGAAAAAGGGAACCCCCGAGCAGTACTTC.

Only a few counts were recorded for this clonotype. The CDR3 reads CASSQQGADTGELFF. The CDR3 DNA reads TGTGCCAGCAGTCAACAGGGGGCGGATACCGGGGAGCTGTTTTTT. The chain employs TRBV6-2 or TRBV6-3 and TRBJ2-2, with TRBD1 matching 9 bases. Germline trimming cut 5 bases from V and 5 bases from J; bases unmatched to any gene: 6. The germline CDR1 and CDR2 sequences are MNHEY and SVGEGT. CDR3 length equals 15 residues.

This clonotype was observed many times. The V call is TRBV29-1, the J call TRBJ1-2; D not resolved. V lost 0 bases to trimming and J lost 8 bases, with 10 bases between them. CDR3 length: 12 amino acids. The germline CDR1 and CDR2 sequences are SQVTM and ANQGSEA. CDR3 nucleotide sequence: TGCAGCGTTGAAGATCAAGGGTACGGCTACACCTTC. As protein: CSVEDQGYGYTF.

The genes are TRBV28 and TRBJ2-7; D possibly corresponds to TRBD1 (6 bases). Germline CDR1 and CDR2: MDHEN and SYDVKM. Trimming pared 3 bases from V and 5 bases from J, leaving 14 bases between. The CDR3 extends over 14 amino acids. The chain's CDR3 is CASSFGQLRNEQYF. CDR3 DNA: TGTGCCAGCAGTTTCGGACAGTTAAGGAACGAGCAGTACTTC.

This clonotype was seen repeatedly, ten times or more. The chain carries TRBV7-8 and TRBJ1-1, with a weak D call TRBD1 (5 bases). The CDR3 is made up of 13 amino acids. CDR1 and CDR2 from the germline V gene are SGHVS and FQNEAQ. The V gene lost 0 bases and the J gene lost 8 bases, with 10 bases spanning the gap. The CDR3 here is CASSLARQHEAFF. The CDR3 bases are TGTGCCAGCAGCTTAGCGAGACAGCACGAAGCTTTCTTT. Supplemented by reference TRBV7-8 and TRBJ1-1, the full variable domain reads GAGVSQSPRYKVAKRGQDVALRCDPISGHVSLFWYQQALGQGPEFLTYFQNEAQLDKSGLPSDRFFAERPEGSVSTLKIQRTQQEDSAVYLCASSLARQHEAFFGQGTRLTVV.

Many counts were recorded for this clonotype. The chain uses TRBV28 and TRBJ1-2; TRBD1 aligns across 9 bases. V gave up 5 bases and J gave up 8 bases; unmatched junction bases: 18. The CDR3 length is 17 residues. In germline, CDR1 is MDHEN, CDR2 SYDVKM. The CDR3 DNA follows: TGTGCCAGCAGTGGACCCGGGACAGGGAGGAAATATGGCGGCTACACCTTC. Residues: CASSGPGTGRKYGGYTF.

J is TRBJ1-1 and V is TRBV6-1; TRBD1 aligns across 12 bases. The V gene end was trimmed by 6 bases and the J gene end by 4 bases; junction bases not matched to a gene: 9. The CDR3 totals 16 residues. CDR1 and CDR2 (germline): MNHNS, SASEGT. Here the CDR3 DNA reads TGTGCCAGCAGCTCCGGGACAGGGGGCGGTAGCACTGAAGCTTTCTTT. Amino acid sequence: CASSSGTGGGSTEAFF.

The V gene is TRBV19, the J gene TRBJ2-5; 10 bases are a match to TRBD1. The CDR3 runs 14 residues. Germline loops: CDR1 LNHDA, CDR2 SQIVND (reference sequence). J lost 2 bases, V lost 3 bases, and 0 bases had no gene match. CDR3 protein: CASSMDRGQETQYF. The CDR3 nucleotides are TGTGCCAGTAGTATGGACAGGGGGCAAGAGACCCAGTACTTC.

This clonotype appeared many times. V usage is TRBV7-8 and J usage is TRBJ1-1; the D gene is possibly TRBD1 (5 bases). This CDR3 contains 15 residues. V lost 2 bases, J lost 5 bases, and 15 bases lay in between. The V gene's germline CDR1 is SGHVS and CDR2 FQNEAQ. CDR3 DNA: TGTGCCAGCAGCTTATCCTTAGTTGGGGGGACTGAAGCTTTCTTT. Translation: CASSLSLVGGTEAFF.

This clonotype appeared once. V gene TRBV20-1 combines with J gene TRBJ2-2, with TRBD2 matching over 10 bases. J lost 7 bases, V lost 6 bases, and 8 bases had no gene match. This CDR3 spans 14 amino acids. Germline CDR1 and CDR2: DFQATT and SNEGSKA (reference sequence). In DNA form, the CDR3 reads TGCAGTGCCAAGAGCGGGAGGGCTGTCGGGGAGCTGTTTTTT. Protein sequence: CSAKSGRAVGELFF.

This clonotype appeared many times. The chain carries TRBV29-1 and TRBJ2-4; D might be TRBD1 (6 bases). Looked up from germline, CDR1 is SQVTM and CDR2 is ANQGSEA. Trimming took 5 bases from V and 3 from J, leaving 11 bases between them. This CDR3 region has 13 residues. CDR3 residues: CSVRQVFKNIQYF. The CDR3 nucleotides are TGCAGCGTTCGACAGGTCTTCAAAAACATTCAGTACTTC.

This clonotype was counted at least ten times. The genes are TRBV29-1 and TRBJ2-2, with 10 bases fitting TRBD1. The CDR3 is made up of 14 amino acids. Unmatched junction bases numbered 6, after V lost 7 bases and J lost 4 bases. The germline V gene encodes CDR1 SQVTM and CDR2 ANQGSEA. The CDR3 sequence: CSAMTGGFTGELFF. The CDR3 bases are TGCAGCGCTATGACAGGGGGCTTCACCGGGGAGCTGTTTTTT.

The gene calls are TRBV19 and TRBJ1-1; no firm D call. V dropped 4 bases and J dropped 3 bases, with 15 bases sitting between them. Germline loops: CDR1 LNHDA, CDR2 SQIVND (reference sequence). The CDR3 is made up of 15 amino acids. The CDR3 loop reads CASSNGLLTDTEAFF. The CDR3, as DNA: TGTGCCAGTAGTAACGGCCTCCTCACCGACACTGAAGCTTTCTTT. The full variable domain, with the rest looked up from reference TRBV19 and TRBJ1-1, is DGGITQSPKYLFRKEGQNVTLSCEQNLNHDAMYWYRQDPGQGLRLIYYSQIVNDFQKGDIAEGYSVSREKKESFPLTVTSAQKNPTAFYLCASSNGLLTDTEAFFGQGTRLTVV.

This chain uses TRBV7-8 with TRBJ2-5; D is perhaps TRBD1 or TRBD2 (7 bases each). Germline CDR1 SGHVS, CDR2 FQNEAQ. Trimming shortened V by 4 bases and J by 5 bases, and 14 bases separated the two germline ends. There are 14 residues in the CDR3. This chain's CDR3 is CASSSGRGLETQYF. DNA for the CDR3: TGTGCCAGCAGCTCGGGGAGGGGGCTCGAGACCCAGTACTTC.

The CDR3 here is CASSSSKTGPKDAFF. DNA for the CDR3: TGTGCCAGCAGCTCTTCTAAAACAGGGCCAAAGGATGCTTTCTTT. The V and J genes are TRBV7-9 and TRBJ1-1; D might be TRBD1 (6 bases). CDR3 size: 15 residues. The germline V gene has CDR1 SEHNR and CDR2 FQNEAQ (reference sequence). Trimming left V 4 bases short and J 11 bases short, with 23 bases between.

V and J are TRBV19 and TRBJ1-6; 9 positions agree with TRBD1. Germline CDR1 reads LNHDA; CDR2 reads SQIVND (reference sequence). V lost 6 bases and J lost 6; bases outside the gene matches: 6. This CDR3 has 15 residues. Here the CDR3 DNA reads TGTGCCAGTAGATCCGGGACAGGGAGTAATTCACCCCTCCACTTT. Translation: CASRSGTGSNSPLHF.

This clonotype has ten or more counts. A much larger clone is a single base away; this may be a read error. The gene calls are TRBV15 and TRBJ2-5; D remains unclear. The CDR3 is 12 amino acids. Trimming stripped 1 base from V and 1 base from J, with 1 base between. From germline, CDR1 is LNHNV and CDR2 YYDKDF (reference sequence). The CDR3 sequence: CATSRVQETQYF. Here the CDR3 DNA reads TGTGCCACCAGCAGAGTCCAAGAGACCCAGTACTTC.

The table lists this clonotype with many counts. The chain uses TRBV6-5 and TRBJ1-1, with D uncertain. Trimming cost V 4 bases and J 0 bases, with 9 bases left between them. Germline CDR1 is MNHEY and CDR2 is SVGAGI. The CDR3 totals 14 residues. CDR3 amino acids: CASSSPGLNTEAFF. CDR3 nucleotide sequence: TGTGCCAGCAGTTCGCCAGGTTTGAACACTGAAGCTTTCTTT.

This clonotype was picked up many times. The gene calls are TRBV6-1 and TRBJ1-1; D remains ambiguous. The germline CDR1 and CDR2 sequences are MNHNS and SASEGT. This CDR3 contains 15 residues. V was clipped by 2 bases and J by 1 base, with 11 bases between them. The DNA of the CDR3 is TGTGCCAGCAGTGAACTGCCAGTGGCGAACACTGAAGCTTTCTTT. It yields the protein CASSELPVANTEAFF.

This clonotype was counted many times. The rearrangement links TRBV20-1 to TRBJ2-5; D possibly corresponds to TRBD2 (5 bases). The CDR3 extends over 12 amino acids. Germline loops: CDR1 DFQATT, CDR2 SNEGSKA (reference sequence). V lost 6 bases and J lost 1, with 9 bases in between. The CDR3 is CSAKRTQETQYF. Here the CDR3 DNA reads TGCAGTGCCAAGCGGACCCAAGAGACCCAGTACTTC.

The CDR3 bases are TGTGCCAGCAGTCCCAGGACAGGCGAACTACGAGGCTACACCTTC. It yields the protein CASSPRTGELRGYTF. The chain is built from TRBV27 and TRBJ1-2; 7 bases line up with TRBD1. CDR1 is MNHEY and CDR2 is SMNVEV in the germline V gene (reference sequence). V shed 5 bases, J shed 8 bases, and the junction held 14 bases outside the gene matches. This CDR3 spans 15 amino acids.

This clonotype was observed many times. This chain connects TRBV2 to TRBJ1-6; 8 bases line up with TRBD1. Germline trimming cut 7 bases from V and 8 bases from J; bases unmatched to any gene: 10. Looked up from germline, CDR1 is SNHLY and CDR2 is FYNNEI. This CDR3 is built from 15 residues. The CDR3, as DNA: TGTGCCAGCACAACCCCGGGACAGGTGGATTCACCCCTCCACTTT. Translating gives CASTTPGQVDSPLHF.

The chain recombines TRBV2 with TRBJ1-1; TRBD1 might be the D (5 bases). V lost 6 bases and J lost 11, with 19 bases in between. This CDR3 has 13 residues. Germline V lookup: CDR1 SNHLY, CDR2 FYNNEI. The CDR3 region has the DNA TGTGCCAGCAGGACACTTGGTCGGGGGGAGGCTTTCTTT. Translation: CASRTLGRGEAFF.